Following are 18 T cell receptor beta chains from one sample sequenced in a study of shared clonotypes between healthy human individuals. This table comes from immunoSEQ multiplex PCR, and its TCRdb copy is limited to in-frame clones, with some not included. The table has approximately 470,000 clones, approximately 80% seen once. The sequenced sample consisted of PBMCs. Every receptor here comes from a woman aged 40 to 50 in good health. Some clones in this sample may be carry-over from other donors' samples.

This clone was seen only a few times. This chain connects TRBV28 to TRBJ1-1; unclear D gene. Germline loops: CDR1 MDHEN, CDR2 SYDVKM. This CDR3 comprises 15 residues. The V gene lost 6 bases and the J gene lost 2 bases, with 16 bases spanning the gap. The CDR3 here is CASSPRLRGNTEAFF. CDR3 sequence (DNA): TGTGCCAGCAGCCCTCGGTTGCGAGGTAACACTGAAGCTTTCTTT. The variable domain in full, with the rest retrieved from reference TRBV28 and TRBJ1-1, is DVKVTQSSRYLVKRTGEKVFLECVQDMDHENMFWYRQDPGLGLRLIYFSYDVKMKEKGDIPEGYSVSREKKERFSLILESASTNQTSMYLCASSPRLRGNTEAFFGQGTRLTVV.

The chain uses TRBV29-1 and TRBJ2-1; D is uncertain. V lost 4 bases to trimming and J lost 5 bases, with 6 bases between them. The CDR3 is made up of 11 amino acids. CDR1 SQVTM and CDR2 ANQGSEA come from the germline V gene. The CDR3 loop reads CSVAQNNEQFF. The DNA for the CDR3 is TGCAGCGTTGCCCAAAACAATGAGCAGTTCTTC.

The V gene is TRBV7-9, the J gene TRBJ2-3; 10 bases agree with TRBD2. CDR1 is SEHNR, CDR2 FQNEAQ, per germline (reference sequence). The junction had 1 base not matched to a gene; V was cut back by 0 bases and J by 1 base. The CDR3 loop spans 16 amino acids. CDR3 loop: CASSLALAGGTDTQYF. CDR3 nucleotide sequence: TGTGCCAGCAGCTTAGCCCTAGCGGGAGGCACAGATACGCAGTATTTT.

A word on this clone: This may be a read error, as it is one base from a much larger clone. This chain joins TRBV10-3 and TRBJ1-2; no reliable D call. Germline V CDR1 and CDR2: ENHRY, SYGVKD. This CDR3 has 14 residues. The ends were cut back, 4 bases at V and 5 bases at J, with 14 bases in the middle. CDR3 sequence reads: CAISGSGPAYGYTF. CDR3 nucleotides: TGTGCCATCAGTGGGTCCGGACCGGCGTATGGCTACACCTTC.

V is TRBV18 and J is TRBJ1-1, with TRBD1 as a possible D gene (5 bases). Germline V CDR1 and CDR2: KGHSH, LQKENI. The CDR3 runs 12 residues. Trimming took 2 bases from V and 7 from J, leaving 8 bases between them. CDR3 DNA sequence: TGTGCCAGCTCACCATCCAGGGTTGAAGCTTTCTTT. Translated, it gives CASSPSRVEAFF. Using reference TRBV18 and TRBJ1-1 for the parts outside the CDR3, the full variable domain is NAGVMQNPRHLVRRRGQEARLRCSPMKGHSHVYWYRQLPEEGLKFMVYLQKENIIDESGMPKERFSAEFPKEGPSILRIQQVVRGDSAAYFCASSPSRVEAFFGQGTRLTVV.

CDR3 residues: CAISLGREDTQYF. In DNA form, the CDR3 reads TGTGCCATCAGCCTCGGGAGGGAAGATACGCAGTATTTT. This chain joins TRBV10-3 and TRBJ2-3; TRBD2 matches at 8 bases. The V and J ends lost 6 bases and 5 bases, in that order; junction bases with no gene match: 4. Germline-derived CDR1 and CDR2 are ENHRY and SYGVKD. This CDR3 has 13 amino acids.

This rearrangement joins TRBV6-1 to TRBJ2-2; D gene unclear. CDR3 length: 12 amino acids. Germline assignment: CDR1 MNHNS and CDR2 SASEGT. Deletions cut 5 bases from V and 8 bases from J, with 9 bases between. CDR3 nucleotide sequence: TGTGCCAGCAGTAACACTGGTGGGGAGCTGTTTTTT. Amino acids: CASSNTGGELFF.

This chain connects TRBV11-1 to TRBJ2-7; 9 bases are a match to TRBD1. The CDR3 has 14 amino acids. CDR1 and CDR2 from the germline V gene are SGHAT and FQDESV (reference sequence). The J segment lost 6 bases and the V segment lost 5 bases, leaving 8 bases of the junction unmatched. CDR3: CASSLRTGDGEQYF. DNA for the CDR3: TGTGCCAGCAGCCTCAGGACAGGGGACGGCGAGCAGTACTTC.

This chain connects TRBV7-9 to TRBJ1-1, with 8 bases lining up with TRBD1. The CDR3 runs to 15 residues. J gave up 1 base and V 2 bases, and 3 bases lay outside the gene matches. The germline V gene has CDR1 SEHNR and CDR2 FQNEAQ (reference sequence). CDR3 DNA sequence: TGTGCCAGCAGCTTACTCCAGGGGGCGAACACTGAAGCTTTCTTT. Translation: CASSLLQGANTEAFF. The whole variable domain, filled in from reference TRBV7-9 and TRBJ1-1, reads DTGVSQNPRHKITKRGQNVTFRCDPISEHNRLYWYRQTLGQGPEFLTYFQNEAQLEKSRLLSDRFSAERPKGSFSTLEIQRTEQGDSAMYLCASSLLQGANTEAFFGQGTRLTVV.

The table lists this clone with a few counts. This chain links TRBV13 with TRBJ2-5, with D unresolved. V lost 2 bases to trimming and J lost 3 bases, with 10 bases between them. Looked up from germline, CDR1 is PRHDT and CDR2 is FYEKMQ (reference sequence). The CDR3 has 14 amino acids. DNA for the CDR3: TGTGCCAGCAGCTTAAGGCTACAGAAAGAGACCCAGTACTTC. This gives the protein CASSLRLQKETQYF.

The CDR3 loop is CATSGRDRGPNFYGYTF. The CDR3 DNA is TGTGCCACCAGCGGCCGGGACAGGGGGCCCAATTTCTATGGCTACACCTTC. V is TRBV15 and J is TRBJ1-2, with 12 nucleotides matching TRBD1. V dropped 5 bases and J dropped 4; count of bases not matched to a gene: 11. This CDR3 has 17 amino acids. Germline-derived CDR1 and CDR2 are LNHNV and YYDKDF (reference sequence). Complete variable domain (other parts from reference TRBV15 and TRBJ1-2): DAMVIQNPRYQVTQFGKPVTLSCSQTLNHNVMYWYQQKSSQAPKLLFHYYDKDFNNEADTPDNFQSRRPNTSFCFLDIRSPGLGDTAMYLCATSGRDRGPNFYGYTFGSGTRLTVV.

The rearrangement joins TRBV29-1 to TRBJ2-7; the match to TRBD1 covers 7 bases. The CDR3 spans 13 residues. CDR1 and CDR2 from the germline V gene are SQVTM and ANQGSEA. After removal of 4 bases from V and 0 bases from J, the junction contained 3 bases not matched to a gene. CDR3 loop: CSVVAGGSYEQYF. The CDR3 DNA reads as TGCAGCGTTGTCGCAGGGGGCTCCTACGAGCAGTACTTC.

This clone has just a few counts. V and J are TRBV9 and TRBJ2-1; maybe TRBD2 (6 bases). Germline V lookup: CDR1 SGDLS, CDR2 YYNGEE. The V end lost 0 bases, the J end lost 3 bases, and 13 bases lay between the germline ends. The CDR3 contains 16 residues. Written as DNA, the CDR3 is TGTGCCAGCAGCGTAGCGCTGACGGGAGACTACAATGAGCAGTTCTTC. Protein product: CASSVALTGDYNEQFF.

The V and J genes are TRBV6-6 and TRBJ2-1; D is unresolved. In germline, CDR1 is MNHNY, CDR2 SVGAGI (reference sequence). The CDR3 runs to 13 residues. The V and J ends lost 4 bases and 9 bases respectively, with 13 bases between them. Written as DNA, the CDR3 is TGTGCCAGCAGTTCCGGGCCTGAGACTGAGCAGTTCTTC. This encodes CASSSGPETEQFF.

Ten or more counts support this clone. This chain links TRBV7-9 with TRBJ2-7, with 9 bases lining up with TRBD2. The germline CDR1 and CDR2 sequences are SEHNR and FQNEAQ (reference sequence). The CDR3 extends over 16 amino acids. The J segment lost 1 base and the V segment lost 1 base, leaving 5 bases of the junction unmatched. For the CDR3, the DNA is TGTGCCAGCAGCTTAGTGGGGCTAGCGGGATCCTACGAGCAGTACTTC. Translation gives CASSLVGLAGSYEQYF.

The chain combines TRBV18 with TRBJ2-3; 9 bases are a match to TRBD2. The CDR3 covers 15 residues. V shed 3 bases, J shed 2 bases, and the junction held 3 bases outside the gene matches. The germline gives CDR1 KGHSH, CDR2 LQKENI. CDR3 sequence: CASSPTSGDTDTQYF. In nucleotides, the CDR3 is TGTGCCAGCTCACCGACTAGCGGAGACACAGATACGCAGTATTTT. Based on the CDR3 plus reference TRBV18 and TRBJ2-3, the full variable domain is NAGVMQNPRHLVRRRGQEARLRCSPMKGHSHVYWYRQLPEEGLKFMVYLQKENIIDESGMPKERFSAEFPKEGPSILRIQQVVRGDSAAYFCASSPTSGDTDTQYFGPGTRLTVL.

This chain uses TRBV27 with TRBJ1-2, with TRBD1 identical over 9 bases. Germline V gene data show CDR1 as MNHEY and CDR2 as SMNVEV (reference sequence). Trimming at V came to 7 bases and at J to 8 bases, leaving 11 bases not matched to a gene. The CDR3 totals 14 residues. The CDR3, as DNA: TGTGCCAGCAAAAGGGAAACAGGGGGCCGAGGCTACACCTTC. Its protein is CASKRETGGRGYTF.

This chain connects TRBV6-7 to TRBJ2-7, with D possibly being TRBD2 (7 bases). TRBV6-7 is an ORF for which the function is uncertain. The CDR3 spans 14 residues. Trimming took 6 bases from V and 5 from J, leaving 17 bases between them. CDR3 nucleotides: TGTGCCAGCAGAGGTGGGGGGGCCTGCCACGAGCAGTACTTC. Translated: CASRGGGACHEQYF.